These T cell receptor beta chains were read from a single sample in a study of shared clonotypes between healthy human individuals. Assay used: immunoSEQ multiplex PCR; TCRdb lists only in-frame clones, some missing. The sample shows about 1,900,000 clones, 85% to 95% of them seen only once. Input material: naive CD8+ T cells sorted from blood. The receptor source for this set is a man younger than 30 in good health. Each CDR3 is given with its conserved first and last residue. A D gene is named only where the DNA matches it firmly.

v_gene: TRBV30
d_gene: NA
CDR3aa: CAWSGGSTDTQYF

v_gene: TRBV7-2
d_gene: NA
CDR3aa: CASSLMGPTYEQYF

v_gene: TRBV28
d_gene: NA
CDR3aa: CASSLPGGETQYF

v_gene: TRBV9
d_gene: NA
CDR3aa: CASSVEGSTDTQYF

v_gene: TRBV27
d_gene: NA
CDR3aa: CASRPTREGAFEQYF

v_gene: TRBV2
d_gene: NA
CDR3aa: CASSEMGVGYEQYF

v_gene: TRBV2
d_gene: NA
CDR3aa: CASEGNEQYF

v_gene: TRBV4-3
d_gene: NA
CDR3aa: CASSQSRQTEAFF

v_gene: TRBV27
d_gene: TRBD1
CDR3aa: CASSVGQDQPQHF

v_gene: TRBV5-6
d_gene: TRBD2
CDR3aa: CASSGTSGRTLYQETQYF

v_gene: TRBV5-1
d_gene: TRBD1
CDR3aa: CASSYKSGGETQYF

v_gene: TRBV4-3
d_gene: TRBD2
CDR3aa: CASSQIAGEYNEQFF

v_gene: TRBV7-8
d_gene: NA
CDR3aa: CASSLDGELAAFF

v_gene: TRBV7-9
d_gene: TRBD1
CDR3aa: CASSSTGVVSRNEQFF

v_gene: TRBV28
d_gene: TRBD1
CDR3aa: CASKGADSNQPQHF

v_gene: TRBV6-1
d_gene: TRBD2
CDR3aa: CASRESFSREGQETQYF

v_gene: TRBV15
d_gene: NA
CDR3aa: CATSRGLDLTDTQYF

v_gene: TRBV7-9
d_gene: TRBD2
CDR3aa: CASSPGLAGGPDGELFF

v_gene: TRBV27
d_gene: NA
CDR3aa: CASSYLGGPYEQYF

v_gene: TRBV19
d_gene: NA
CDR3aa: CASSKVQGRTFNYGYTF

v_gene: TRBV10-3
d_gene: TRBD2
CDR3aa: CAIRDAGASYEQYF

v_gene: TRBV13
d_gene: TRBD2
CDR3aa: CASSSFSGGLGYEQYF

v_gene: TRBV7-9
d_gene: NA
CDR3aa: CASSLGGGGNTEAFF

v_gene: TRBV4-3
d_gene: TRBD2
CDR3aa: CASSQGLAGVSYNEQFF

v_gene: TRBV27
d_gene: TRBD1
CDR3aa: CASSLFLGGGGNEKLFF

v_gene: TRBV4-1
d_gene: NA
CDR3aa: CASSQGTESIQYF

v_gene: TRBV20-1
d_gene: NA
CDR3aa: CSASFETQYF

v_gene: TRBV4-3
d_gene: NA
CDR3aa: CASSRYHTATNEKLFF

v_gene: TRBV7-2
d_gene: TRBD2
CDR3aa: CASSLDSWREGTDTQYF

v_gene: TRBV10-3
d_gene: NA
CDR3aa: CAIMGNDYGYTF

v_gene: TRBV28
d_gene: TRBD1
CDR3aa: CASSKQGEIRYEQYF

v_gene: TRBV28
d_gene: NA
CDR3aa: CASSLAGTDQPQHF

v_gene: TRBV5-4
d_gene: NA
CDR3aa: CASSLDPETQYF

v_gene: TRBV10-3
d_gene: NA
CDR3aa: CAIKEGGTEAFF

v_gene: TRBV6-5
d_gene: TRBD1
CDR3aa: CASSYAGDRVTDTQYF

v_gene: TRBV7-9
d_gene: NA
CDR3aa: CASSDALAASSYEQYF

v_gene: TRBV7-9
d_gene: NA
CDR3aa: CASSLGQPYGYTF

v_gene: TRBV7-3
d_gene: NA
CDR3aa: CASSPQNQETQYF

v_gene: TRBV2
d_gene: TRBD2
CDR3aa: CASRTSGGTDTQYF

v_gene: TRBV6-5
d_gene: NA
CDR3aa: CASSYSFAGELFF